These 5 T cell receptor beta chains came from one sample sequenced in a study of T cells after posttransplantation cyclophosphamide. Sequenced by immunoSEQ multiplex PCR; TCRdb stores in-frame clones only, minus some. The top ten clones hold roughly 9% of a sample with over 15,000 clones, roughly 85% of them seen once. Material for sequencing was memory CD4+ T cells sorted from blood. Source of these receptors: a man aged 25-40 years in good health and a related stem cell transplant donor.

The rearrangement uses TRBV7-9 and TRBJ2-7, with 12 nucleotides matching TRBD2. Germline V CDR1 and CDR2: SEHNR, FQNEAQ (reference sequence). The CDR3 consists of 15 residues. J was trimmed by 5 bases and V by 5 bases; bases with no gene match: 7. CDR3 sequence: CASSMSSGGAHEQYF. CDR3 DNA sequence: TGTGCCAGCAGCATGTCTAGCGGGGGGGCTCACGAGCAGTACTTC.

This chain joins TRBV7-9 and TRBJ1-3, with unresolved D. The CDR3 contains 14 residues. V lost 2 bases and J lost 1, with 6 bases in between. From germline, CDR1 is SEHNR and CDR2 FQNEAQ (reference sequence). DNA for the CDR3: TGTGCCAGCAGCTTAAGAGAGTCTGGAAACACCATATATTTT. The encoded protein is CASSLRESGNTIYF.

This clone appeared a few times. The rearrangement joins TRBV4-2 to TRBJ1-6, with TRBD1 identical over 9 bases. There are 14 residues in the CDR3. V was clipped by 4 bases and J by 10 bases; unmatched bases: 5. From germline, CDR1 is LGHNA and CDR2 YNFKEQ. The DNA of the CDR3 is TGTGCCAGCAGCCCGGACAGGGGAAGCTCACCCCTCCACTTT. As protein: CASSPDRGSSPLHF.

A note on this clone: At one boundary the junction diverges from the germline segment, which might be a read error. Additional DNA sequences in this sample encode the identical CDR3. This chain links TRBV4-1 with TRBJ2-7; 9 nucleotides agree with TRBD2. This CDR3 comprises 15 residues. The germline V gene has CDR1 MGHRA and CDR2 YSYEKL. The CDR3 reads CASSQPGTSSYEQYF. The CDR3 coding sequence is TGTGCCAGCAGCCAGCCCGGGACTAGCAGCTACGAGCAGTACTTC.

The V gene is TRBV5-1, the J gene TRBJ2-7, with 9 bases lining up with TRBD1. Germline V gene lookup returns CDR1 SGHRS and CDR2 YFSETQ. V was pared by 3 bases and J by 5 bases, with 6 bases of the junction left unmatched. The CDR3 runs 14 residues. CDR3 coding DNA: TGCGCCAGCAGCTGGGGGACAGGGTCCAACGAGCAGTACTTC. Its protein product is CASSWGTGSNEQYF.